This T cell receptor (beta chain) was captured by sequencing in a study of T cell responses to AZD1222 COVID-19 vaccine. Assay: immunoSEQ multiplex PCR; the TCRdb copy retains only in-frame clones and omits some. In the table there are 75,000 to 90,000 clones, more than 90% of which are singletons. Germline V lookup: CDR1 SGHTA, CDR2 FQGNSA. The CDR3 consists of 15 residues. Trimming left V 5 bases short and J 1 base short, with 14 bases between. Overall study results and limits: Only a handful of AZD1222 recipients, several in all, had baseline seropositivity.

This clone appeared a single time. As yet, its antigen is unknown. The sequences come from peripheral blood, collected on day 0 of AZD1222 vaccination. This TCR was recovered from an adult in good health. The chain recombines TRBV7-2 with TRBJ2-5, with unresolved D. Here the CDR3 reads CASSPRGALQETQYF. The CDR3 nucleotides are TGTGCCAGCAGCCCCCGAGGAGCACTCCAAGAGACCCAGTACTTC.